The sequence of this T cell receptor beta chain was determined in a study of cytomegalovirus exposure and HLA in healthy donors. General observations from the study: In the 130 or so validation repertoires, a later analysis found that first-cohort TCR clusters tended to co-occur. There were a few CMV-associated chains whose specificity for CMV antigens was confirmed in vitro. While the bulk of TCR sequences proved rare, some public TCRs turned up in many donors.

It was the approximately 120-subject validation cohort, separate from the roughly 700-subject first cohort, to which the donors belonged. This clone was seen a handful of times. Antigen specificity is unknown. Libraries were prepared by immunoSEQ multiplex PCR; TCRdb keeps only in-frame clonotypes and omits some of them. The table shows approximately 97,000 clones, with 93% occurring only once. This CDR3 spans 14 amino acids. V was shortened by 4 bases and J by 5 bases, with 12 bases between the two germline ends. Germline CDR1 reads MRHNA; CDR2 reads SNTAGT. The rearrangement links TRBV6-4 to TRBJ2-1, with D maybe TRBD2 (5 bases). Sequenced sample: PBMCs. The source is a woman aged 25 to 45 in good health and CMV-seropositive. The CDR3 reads CASSVIGGDNEQFF. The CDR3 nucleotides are TGTGCCAGCAGTGTTATAGGAGGAGACAATGAGCAGTTCTTC.